This entry describes one T cell receptor beta chain. This sample stems from a study of blood T cell repertoires in COVID-19. Study in general: PBMCs, B-cell-depleted T cells, or T cells provided the cDNA or gDNA that made up the material.

Produced via immunoSEQ multiplex PCR; TCRdb's table is partial and in-frame only. The sample yields tens of thousands of clones, 80% to 85% seen once. The TCR was taken from a young man with COVID-19, enrolled during active disease. Sequenced material: peripheral blood.

CDR3 DNA sequence: TGTGCCAGCAGTTTATTTCATCCCCGATCTAGTGTGTGGAACACTGAAGCTTTCTTT. This codes for CASSLFHPRSSVWNTEAFF. The chain is built from TRBV28 and TRBJ1-1; no firm D call. The germline V and J ends were trimmed by 1 base and 1 base, with 22 bases remaining between them. This CDR3 has 19 residues. The germline gives CDR1 MDHEN, CDR2 SYDVKM. The whole variable domain, filled in from reference TRBV28 and TRBJ1-1, reads DVKVTQSSRYLVKRTGEKVFLECVQDMDHENMFWYRQDPGLGLRLIYFSYDVKMKEKGDIPEGYSVSREKKERFSLILESASTNQTSMYLCASSLFHPRSSVWNTEAFFGQGTRLTVV.